Sequencing of this T cell receptor (beta chain) was carried out in a study of blood T cell repertoires in COVID-19. Study in general: Acute and convalescent COVID-19 specimens originated in the United States, Italy and Spain. T cells, B-cell-depleted T cells, or PBMCs supplied cDNA or gDNA.

Two negative PCRs, clearance, or symptom resolution had been documented for recovered Cohort 3 donors. CDR1 and CDR2 (germline): SEHNR, FQNEAQ (reference sequence). Trimming took off 5 bases at V and 6 bases at J, with 15 bases between the two ends. The CDR3 sequence is 14 residues long. As processed by the authors: Amplification from reference gene primers served as the basis for estimated nucleated cell counts. The assay was immunoSEQ multiplex PCR, and TCRdb's table has in-frame clones only and misses some. The V and J calls and clone size were taken over from that table, and D and trimming were inferred from the DNA. The data contain 310,000 or so clones, approximately 91% of them singletons.

This chain uses TRBV7-9 with TRBJ2-3; possibly TRBD2 for D (5 bases). The sequenced sample was PBMCs or T cells enriched from blood (not recorded which). The TCR comes from a woman in her thirties or forties who had recovered from COVID-19. This CDR3 reads CASSLDSLPDTQYF. The CDR3 nucleotides read TGTGCCAGCAGCCTGGACTCCCTCCCGGATACGCAGTATTTT. Full variable domain (outside the CDR3, taken from reference TRBV7-9 and TRBJ2-3): DTGVSQNPRHKITKRGQNVTFRCDPISEHNRLYWYRQTLGQGPEFLTYFQNEAQLEKSRLLSDRFSAERPKGSFSTLEIQRTEQGDSAMYLCASSLDSLPDTQYFGPGTRLTVL.